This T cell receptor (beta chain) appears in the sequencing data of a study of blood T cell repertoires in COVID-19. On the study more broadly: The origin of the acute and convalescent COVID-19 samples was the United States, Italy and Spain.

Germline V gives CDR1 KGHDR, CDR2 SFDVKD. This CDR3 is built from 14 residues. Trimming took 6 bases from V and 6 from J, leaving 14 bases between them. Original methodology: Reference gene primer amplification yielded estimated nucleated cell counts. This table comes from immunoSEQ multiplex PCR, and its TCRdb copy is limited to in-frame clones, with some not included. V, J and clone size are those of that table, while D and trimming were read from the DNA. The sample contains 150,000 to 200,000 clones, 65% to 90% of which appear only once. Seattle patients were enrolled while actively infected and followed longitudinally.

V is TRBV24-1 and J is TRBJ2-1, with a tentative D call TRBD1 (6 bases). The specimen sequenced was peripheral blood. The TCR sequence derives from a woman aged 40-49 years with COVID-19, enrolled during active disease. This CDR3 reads CATSLAGTFNEQFF. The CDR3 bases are TGTGCCACCAGTTTGGCCGGGACATTCAATGAGCAGTTCTTC.